This T cell receptor (beta chain) was profiled in a study of blood T cell repertoires in COVID-19. At the level of the study: Both acute and convalescent COVID-19 samples were obtained from the United States, Italy and Spain. T cells, B-cell-depleted T cells, or PBMCs supplied cDNA or gDNA.

This CDR3 is built from 15 residues. J gave up 3 bases and V 5 bases, and 7 bases lay outside the gene matches. Germline loops: CDR1 MGHRA, CDR2 YSYEKL. Original methodology: Amplification of reference gene primers provided the estimated nucleated cell counts. The method was immunoSEQ multiplex PCR; TCRdb's version includes in-frame clones alone and lacks a portion of them. That table supplies the V and J calls and clone size; D and trimming were determined from the DNA. The repertoire holds around 260,000 clones, with approximately 90% as singletons. The genes are TRBV4-1 and TRBJ2-7, with TRBD1 identical over 10 bases. The clonotype comes from a man in his thirties or forties with acute or convalescent COVID-19. The sequenced material came from peripheral blood. The CDR3 sequence is CASSESGTGVYEQYF. The CDR3, as DNA: TGCGCCAGCAGCGAATCCGGGACAGGGGTCTACGAGCAGTACTTC.